Sequencing of this T cell receptor beta chain was carried out in a study of blood T cell repertoires in COVID-19. Study as a whole: There were acute and convalescent COVID-19 samples, and they came from the United States, Italy and Spain. PBMCs, B-cell-depleted T cells, or T cells provided the cDNA or gDNA that made up the material.

Seattle researchers signed up patients amid active infection and tracked them longitudinally. Unmatched junction bases numbered 6, after V lost 2 bases and J lost 8 bases. The CDR3 extends over 13 amino acids. Germline CDR1 and CDR2: SGHRS and YFSETQ. Per the original methods: Reference gene primer amplification in the assay estimated nucleated cell counts. Method: immunoSEQ multiplex PCR; TCRdb's copy keeps in-frame clones and lacks some. The V and J calls and the clone size are those of that table, but D and trimming were determined from the DNA. The table has roughly 130,000 clones, more than 75% seen once.

This chain links TRBV5-1 with TRBJ1-1; 7 nucleotides line up with TRBD1. The sample comprised peripheral blood. The TCR comes from a man aged 55 to 70 with COVID-19, enrolled during active disease. The CDR3 sequence is CASSLGQVVEAFF. The CDR3 coding sequence is TGCGCCAGCAGCTTAGGACAGGTCGTGGAAGCTTTCTTT.